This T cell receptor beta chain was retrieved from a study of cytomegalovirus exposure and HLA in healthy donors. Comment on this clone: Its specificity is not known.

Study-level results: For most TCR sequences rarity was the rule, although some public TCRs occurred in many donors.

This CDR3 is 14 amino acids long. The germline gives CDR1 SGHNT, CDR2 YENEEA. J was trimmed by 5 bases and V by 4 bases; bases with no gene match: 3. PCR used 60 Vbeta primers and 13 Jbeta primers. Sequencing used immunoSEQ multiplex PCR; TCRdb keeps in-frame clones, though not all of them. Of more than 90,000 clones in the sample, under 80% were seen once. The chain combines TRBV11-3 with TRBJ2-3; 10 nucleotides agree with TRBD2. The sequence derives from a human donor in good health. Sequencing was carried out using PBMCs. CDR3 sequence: CASSSGLAVDTQYF. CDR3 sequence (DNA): TGTGCCAGCAGCTCCGGACTAGCGGTAGATACGCAGTATTTT.